The 24 T cell receptor beta chains in this list originate from one sample, sequenced in a study of T cell responses to AZD1222 COVID-19 vaccine. Measured with immunoSEQ multiplex PCR; TCRdb has only the in-frame clones, and not every one. The data contain roughly 150,000 clones, roughly 90% of them singletons. The sequencing here drew on peripheral blood, taken 28 days after the second AZD1222 dose. The receptors derive from an adult who received the AZD1222 COVID-19 vaccine.

The chain recombines TRBV5-8 with TRBJ1-4; possible D gene TRBD1, 6 bases. The CDR3 totals 16 residues. Trimming stripped 4 bases from V and 0 bases from J, with 13 bases between. Per germline, CDR1 SGHTS and CDR2 YDEGEE. This CDR3 reads CASSQTGWATNEKLFF. The CDR3 region has the DNA TGTGCCAGCAGCCAAACAGGGTGGGCAACTAATGAAAAACTGTTTTTT.

This clone showed up just once. The chain links TRBV27 to TRBJ1-4; the match to TRBD1 covers 8 bases. The junction had 10 bases not matched to a gene; V was cut back by 6 bases and J by 4 bases. The CDR3 extends over 16 amino acids. Germline V gene data show CDR1 as MNHEY and CDR2 as SMNVEV (reference sequence). The CDR3 spells CASSRDRSFYNEKLFF. The CDR3 nucleotides read TGTGCCAGCAGCCGGGACAGGTCTTTCTATAATGAAAAACTGTTTTTT. Full variable domain (outside the CDR3, taken from reference TRBV27 and TRBJ1-4): EAQVTQNPRYLITVTGKKLTVTCSQNMNHEYMSWYRQDPGLGLRQIYYSMNVEVTDKGDVPEGYKVSRKEKRNFPLILESPSPNQTSLYFCASSRDRSFYNEKLFFGSGTQLSVL.

The rearrangement joins TRBV29-1 to TRBJ2-1; 9 bases are a match to TRBD2. This CDR3 spans 16 amino acids. With 6 bases clipped from V and 2 bases from J, the junction kept 11 bases outside the gene matches. CDR1 is SQVTM, CDR2 ANQGSEA, per germline. CDR3 bases: TGCAGCGTCGTCAAGGGGGGACTAGCAGCCTACAATGAGCAGTTCTTC. Translating gives CSVVKGGLAAYNEQFF.

The chain combines TRBV5-4 with TRBJ2-3, with 12 bases matching TRBD2. With 4 bases clipped from V and 6 bases from J, the junction kept 9 bases outside the gene matches. Germline-derived CDR1 and CDR2 are SGHNT and YYREEE (reference sequence). There are 16 residues in the CDR3. CDR3 sequence: CASSPSTSGGLDTQYF. For the CDR3, the DNA is TGTGCCAGCAGCCCGTCGACTAGCGGGGGTTTGGATACGCAGTATTTT.

The CDR3 sequence is CASSLYSSYEQYF. The CDR3 DNA reads as TGTGCCAGCAGCTTATATAGCTCCTACGAGCAGTACTTC. This rearrangement joins TRBV13 to TRBJ2-7; no definite D call. V was pared by 2 bases and J by 0 bases, with 5 bases between. CDR1 is PRHDT, CDR2 FYEKMQ, per germline (reference sequence). This CDR3 has 13 amino acids.

The V and J genes are TRBV18 and TRBJ2-1; D remains ambiguous. Germline loops: CDR1 KGHSH, CDR2 LQKENI. Trimming took 2 bases from V and 6 from J, leaving 14 bases between them. The CDR3 extends over 15 amino acids. The CDR3 region is CASSPYSGRFNEQFF. CDR3 in DNA: TGTGCCAGCTCACCATATTCTGGACGGTTCAATGAGCAGTTCTTC.

The rearrangement uses TRBV6-6 and TRBJ1-2; D remains ambiguous. The germline CDR1 and CDR2 sequences are MNHNY and SVGAGI (reference sequence). This CDR3 region has 16 residues. Trimming shortened V by 3 bases and J by 2 bases, and 16 bases separated the two germline ends. Written as DNA, the CDR3 is TGTGCCAGCAGTTATTTAGGGCTACAGACCAACTATGGCTACACCTTC. It specifies CASSYLGLQTNYGYTF.

This clone appeared a single time. The chain employs TRBV11-3 and TRBJ2-5, with D possibly called TRBD1 or TRBD2 (6 bases each). CDR1 is SGHNT, CDR2 YENEEA, per germline. Trimming removed 2 bases at V and 0 bases at J, with 16 bases between. This CDR3 is 17 amino acids long. The CDR3 nucleotides read TGTGCCAGCAGCTTACCCTCTGCCGGGGGCAACCAAGAGACCCAGTACTTC. Amino acid sequence: CASSLPSAGGNQETQYF.

This chain uses TRBV7-3 with TRBJ1-1, with D unresolved. Germline lookup yields CDR1 SGHTA and CDR2 FQGTGA. The CDR3 runs to 14 residues. The V and J ends lost 1 base and 3 bases respectively, with 9 bases between them. This CDR3 reads CASSLNHRDTEAFF. Written as DNA, the CDR3 is TGTGCCAGCAGCTTAAACCATCGGGACACTGAAGCTTTCTTT. Full variable domain (missing parts from reference TRBV7-3 and TRBJ1-1): GAGVSQTPSNKVTEKGKYVELRCDPISGHTALYWYRQSLGQGPEFLIYFQGTGAADDSGLPNDRFFAVRPEGSVSTLKIQRTERGDSAVYLCASSLNHRDTEAFFGQGTRLTVV.

This chain joins TRBV15 and TRBJ1-2; D call uncertain. Germline V gene lookup returns CDR1 LNHNV and CDR2 YYDKDF (reference sequence). The CDR3 loop spans 14 amino acids. With 3 bases removed from V and 2 bases from J, the gap between germline ends came to 10 bases. The CDR3 sequence is CATSSLRANYGYTF. The CDR3, as DNA: TGTGCCACCAGCAGCTTGCGGGCCAACTATGGCTACACCTTC.

The chain uses TRBV7-3 and TRBJ2-2, with TRBD2 matching over 7 bases. V dropped 5 bases and J dropped 6; count of bases not matched to a gene: 3. The CDR3 is 13 residues long. Germline V CDR1 and CDR2: SGHTA, FQGTGA. The chain's CDR3 is CASSPGLAGELFF. CDR3 bases: TGTGCCAGCAGCCCTGGACTAGCCGGGGAGCTGTTTTTT.

The CDR3 spells CASSRTYEQYF. The CDR3 DNA follows: TGTGCCAGCAGCCGGACTTACGAGCAGTACTTC. V gene TRBV11-2 combines with J gene TRBJ2-7; D is possibly TRBD2 (5 bases). This CDR3 spans 11 amino acids. V was pared by 5 bases and J by 4 bases, with 6 bases between. The germline V gene has CDR1 SGHAT and CDR2 FQNNGV. Full variable domain (rest looked up from reference TRBV11-2 and TRBJ2-7): EAGVAQSPRYKIIEKRQSVAFWCNPISGHATLYWYQQILGQGPKLLIQFQNNGVVDDSQLPKDRFSAERLKGVDSTLKIQPAKLEDSAVYLCASSRTYEQYFGPGTRLTVT.

This chain links TRBV28 with TRBJ1-4; perhaps TRBD1 as D (5 bases). V was cut by 4 bases and J by 5 bases, with 14 bases left in between. Germline CDR1 and CDR2: MDHEN and SYDVKM. This CDR3 comprises 15 residues. The CDR3 bases are TGTGCCAGCAGTTGGGGACTTGAGGGAAATGAAAAACTGTTTTTT. Amino acid sequence: CASSWGLEGNEKLFF.

V and J are TRBV5-1 and TRBJ1-1, with 8 bases that match TRBD1. CDR3 length equals 17 residues. V was pared by 4 bases and J by 3 bases, with 14 bases of the junction left unmatched. Per germline, CDR1 SGHRS and CDR2 YFSETQ. CDR3 residues: CASSVLGWQGADTEAFF. CDR3 nucleotides: TGCGCCAGCAGCGTATTGGGGTGGCAGGGGGCGGACACTGAAGCTTTCTTT.

The gene calls are TRBV9 and TRBJ2-7; D may be TRBD2 (6 bases). This CDR3 is built from 15 residues. V was clipped by 0 bases and J by 1 base, with 11 bases between them. Germline V gene lookup returns CDR1 SGDLS and CDR2 YYNGEE. CDR3 sequence: CASSVALAGSYEQYF. For the CDR3, the DNA is TGTGCCAGCAGCGTAGCCCTCGCGGGGTCCTACGAGCAGTACTTC.

The chain employs TRBV29-1 and TRBJ2-7; 8 bases are a match to TRBD2. Germline lookup yields CDR1 SQVTM and CDR2 ANQGSEA. Germline trimming cut 8 bases from V and 5 bases from J; bases unmatched to any gene: 5. The CDR3 spans 11 residues. The chain's CDR3 is CSYSGGDEQYF. The DNA of the CDR3 is TGCAGCTACTCCGGGGGGGACGAGCAGTACTTC.

This rearrangement joins TRBV27 to TRBJ2-7; 7 bases map to TRBD1. Germline-derived CDR1 and CDR2 are MNHEY and SMNVEV (reference sequence). V lost 6 bases to trimming and J lost 1 base; unmatched junction nucleotides: 15. The CDR3 loop spans 17 amino acids. This CDR3 is CASSRGQGRQGSYEQYF. The CDR3 DNA reads as TGTGCCAGCAGCCGAGGCCAGGGGCGACAGGGTTCCTACGAGCAGTACTTC.

The chain has TRBV28 and TRBJ1-4; the match to TRBD1 covers 9 bases. The CDR3 has 14 amino acids. V shed 5 bases and J 8 bases; nucleotides not matched to a gene: 6. Germline V gene lookup returns CDR1 MDHEN and CDR2 SYDVKM. CDR3 sequence reads: CASSIGQGSEKLFF. CDR3 sequence (DNA): TGTGCCAGCAGTATAGGACAGGGGAGCGAAAAACTGTTTTTT.

This clone appeared a single time. The chain joins TRBV28 to TRBJ1-2; D remains ambiguous. CDR3 length: 11 residues. Looked up from germline, CDR1 is MDHEN and CDR2 is SYDVKM. The germline V and J ends were trimmed by 5 bases and 5 bases, with 6 bases remaining between them. This CDR3 is CASSTTYGYTF. The CDR3 DNA follows: TGTGCCAGCAGTACGACTTATGGCTACACCTTC.

This sequence joins TRBV7-3 and TRBJ2-2, with no clear D. V was clipped by 0 bases and J by 4 bases, with 3 bases between them. CDR3 length: 13 amino acids. The germline V gene encodes CDR1 SGHTA and CDR2 FQGTGA. For the CDR3, the DNA is TGTGCCAGCAGCTTAACGTCCACCGGGGAGCTGTTTTTT. It is translated as CASSLTSTGELFF.

V gene TRBV9 combines with J gene TRBJ2-2; D gene ambiguous. Trimming took 1 base from V and 6 from J, leaving 1 base between them. The CDR3 contains 11 residues. The germline gives CDR1 SGDLS, CDR2 YYNGEE. The CDR3, as DNA: TGTGCCAGCAGCGTATCCGGGGAGCTGTTTTTT. This gives the protein CASSVSGELFF.

V gene TRBV9 combines with J gene TRBJ2-2; D is perhaps TRBD1 (6 bases). From germline, CDR1 is SGDLS and CDR2 YYNGEE. The V end was cut by 3 bases, the J end by 4 bases, with 31 bases between. CDR3 length: 21 amino acids. CDR3 bases: TGTGCCAGCAGCGGGGGACCGTTATGGGCAGGGGTTGATCGGGGCACCGGGGAGCTGTTTTTT. Encoded protein: CASSGGPLWAGVDRGTGELFF.

The V and J genes are TRBV6-5 and TRBJ2-7; TRBD1 aligns across 8 bases. The CDR3 covers 14 residues. Unmatched junction bases numbered 15, after V lost 5 bases and J lost 12 bases. Germline V lookup: CDR1 MNHEY, CDR2 SVGAGI. The CDR3 loop reads CASSRDRILASSYF. As DNA, the CDR3 is TGTGCCAGCAGTCGGGACAGGATTTTGGCTTCGTCGTACTTC.

This sequence joins TRBV5-1 and TRBJ2-5; D may be TRBD2 (6 bases). CDR1 and CDR2 from the germline V gene are SGHRS and YFSETQ. The CDR3 contains 14 residues. V was clipped by 0 bases and J by 7 bases, with 13 bases between them. This CDR3 reads CASSLAGEAGTQYF. CDR3 nucleotides: TGCGCCAGCAGCTTGGCGGGAGAGGCAGGGACCCAGTACTTC.